The rows below give T cell receptor beta chains drawn from one sample of a study of identifying expanded T cells in peripheral blood. Clones were read by immunoSEQ multiplex PCR, and TCRdb kept only the in-frame ones, dropping some. Of about 82,000 clones in the sample, about 90% were seen once. Sequencing input: blood. All receptors derive from a person aged 18 to 70 in good health. The CDR3 runs from the conserved cysteine through the conserved F or W. The order of the fields is J gene, D gene, clone size, V gene, CDR3 protein, CDR3 DNA. A D gene is named only where the DNA matches it firmly. Part of the rows lack a size; the others show once, few, many or a class for expanded clones.

j_gene: TRBJ1-1; d_gene: NA; abundance: NA; v_gene: TRBV7-9; CDR3aa: CASSLGTINTEAFF; CDR3nt: TGTGCCAGCAGCTTAGGGACCATAAACACTGAAGCTTTCTTT
j_gene: TRBJ1-1; d_gene: TRBD1; abundance: NA; v_gene: TRBV10-3; CDR3aa: CAINTLGQGANTEAFF; CDR3nt: TGTGCCATCAATACCCTAGGGCAGGGGGCAAACACTGAAGCTTTCTTT
j_gene: TRBJ1-1; d_gene: TRBD1; abundance: NA; v_gene: TRBV29-1; CDR3aa: CSAGQGASEAFF; CDR3nt: TGCAGCGCCGGACAGGGGGCTTCTGAAGCTTTCTTT
j_gene: TRBJ1-3; d_gene: NA; abundance: NA; v_gene: TRBV2; CDR3aa: CASSAGDTIYF; CDR3nt: TGTGCCAGCAGTGCGGGAGACACCATATATTTT
j_gene: TRBJ2-5; d_gene: NA; abundance: NA; v_gene: TRBV2; CDR3aa: CASSTGPQETQYF; CDR3nt: TGTGCCAGCAGTACAGGGCCCCAAGAGACCCAGTACTTC
j_gene: TRBJ2-1; d_gene: NA; abundance: NA; v_gene: TRBV19; CDR3aa: CARREIPYNEQFF; CDR3nt: TGTGCCAGACGGGAAATTCCTTACAATGAGCAGTTCTTC
j_gene: TRBJ2-3; d_gene: NA; abundance: NA; v_gene: TRBV29-1; CDR3aa: CSVGPRGATDTQYF; CDR3nt: TGCAGCGTGGGGCCCCGGGGGGCGACAGATACGCAGTATTTT
j_gene: TRBJ1-1; d_gene: TRBD1; abundance: NA; v_gene: TRBV6-5; CDR3aa: CASRGTANTEAFF; CDR3nt: TGTGCCAGCAGAGGGACAGCGAACACTGAAGCTTTCTTT
j_gene: TRBJ1-2; d_gene: NA; abundance: NA; v_gene: TRBV4-3; CDR3aa: CASKLGKVALYGYTF; CDR3nt: TGCGCCAGCAAGCTAGGGAAGGTAGCACTTTATGGCTACACCTTC
j_gene: TRBJ1-3; d_gene: NA; abundance: NA; v_gene: TRBV19; CDR3aa: CASSIDWAQYSGNTIYF; CDR3nt: TGTGCCAGTAGTATAGATTGGGCGCAATACTCTGGAAACACCATATATTTT
j_gene: TRBJ1-3; d_gene: TRBD1; abundance: once; v_gene: TRBV4-1; CDR3aa: CASSRTGDSGNTIYF; CDR3nt: TGCGCCAGCAGCCGAACAGGGGACTCTGGAAACACCATATATTTT
j_gene: TRBJ2-3; d_gene: TRBD2; abundance: NA; v_gene: TRBV9; CDR3aa: CASSPSGGEPTNTQYF; CDR3nt: TGTGCCAGCAGCCCAAGCGGGGGGGAGCCCACTAATACGCAGTATTTT
j_gene: TRBJ1-2; d_gene: TRBD1; abundance: once; v_gene: TRBV6-6; CDR3aa: CASRTGTGNLYGYTF; CDR3nt: TGTGCCAGCAGAACCGGGACAGGGAACCTCTATGGCTACACCTTC
j_gene: TRBJ1-1; d_gene: NA; abundance: NA; v_gene: TRBV5-8; CDR3aa: CASSLRGAFF; CDR3nt: TGTGCCAGCAGCTTGCGGGGAGCTTTCTTT
j_gene: TRBJ2-7; d_gene: NA; abundance: NA; v_gene: TRBV27; CDR3aa: CASRPTRGESRYEQYF; CDR3nt: TGTGCCAGCAGGCCTACTAGGGGTGAGTCTAGGTACGAGCAGTACTTC
j_gene: TRBJ1-5; d_gene: NA; abundance: NA; v_gene: TRBV27; CDR3aa: CASSLISAGNQPQHF; CDR3nt: TGTGCCAGCAGTTTAATCTCGGCAGGGAATCAGCCCCAGCATTTT
j_gene: TRBJ1-1; d_gene: NA; abundance: few; v_gene: TRBV6-4; CDR3aa: CASSDAAEAFF; CDR3nt: TGTGCCAGCAGTGACGCCGCTGAAGCTTTCTTT
j_gene: TRBJ2-2; d_gene: NA; abundance: NA; v_gene: TRBV30; CDR3aa: CAWTGGSGELFF; CDR3nt: TGTGCCTGGACAGGGGGGAGCGGGGAGCTGTTTTTT
j_gene: TRBJ1-5; d_gene: TRBD1; abundance: NA; v_gene: TRBV19; CDR3aa: CASIGQGAGEGNQPQHF; CDR3nt: TGTGCCAGTATCGGACAGGGGGCCGGTGAGGGCAATCAGCCCCAGCATTTT
j_gene: TRBJ1-3; d_gene: TRBD1; abundance: NA; v_gene: TRBV2; CDR3aa: CASSQTGISGNTIYF; CDR3nt: TGTGCCAGCAGCCAGACAGGGATCTCTGGAAACACCATATATTTT
j_gene: TRBJ1-2; d_gene: TRBD1; abundance: NA; v_gene: TRBV15; CDR3aa: CATSRGQGAEYGYTF; CDR3nt: TGTGCCACCAGCAGAGGACAGGGGGCGGAGTATGGCTACACCTTC
j_gene: TRBJ2-3; d_gene: NA; abundance: NA; v_gene: TRBV7-3; CDR3aa: CASSPQGGFTDTQYF; CDR3nt: TGTGCCAGCAGCCCACAGGGAGGGTTCACAGATACGCAGTATTTT
j_gene: TRBJ1-5; d_gene: NA; abundance: NA; v_gene: TRBV7-6; CDR3aa: CASSPDTGGNQPQHF; CDR3nt: TGTGCCAGCAGCCCAGACACGGGTGGCAATCAGCCCCAGCATTTT
j_gene: TRBJ1-5; d_gene: TRBD1; abundance: few; v_gene: TRBV6-1; CDR3aa: CASSGKGQGATNQPQHF; CDR3nt: TGTGCCAGCAGTGGCAAGGGACAGGGGGCTACCAATCAGCCCCAGCATTTT
j_gene: TRBJ2-1; d_gene: NA; abundance: NA; v_gene: TRBV5-6; CDR3aa: CASSSTASGMGYNEQFF; CDR3nt: TGTGCCAGCAGCTCGACCGCCTCGGGGATGGGCTACAATGAGCAGTTCTTC
j_gene: TRBJ2-5; d_gene: TRBD1; abundance: NA; v_gene: TRBV7-9; CDR3aa: CASSRGQGETQYF; CDR3nt: TGTGCCAGCAGCCGTGGACAGGGCGAGACCCAGTACTTC
j_gene: TRBJ1-2; d_gene: TRBD1; abundance: NA; v_gene: TRBV6-1; CDR3aa: CASSGKYRGNYGYTF; CDR3nt: TGTGCCAGCAGTGGAAAATACAGGGGGAACTATGGCTACACCTTC
j_gene: TRBJ2-5; d_gene: NA; abundance: NA; v_gene: TRBV7-9; CDR3aa: CASSLDFSQETQYF; CDR3nt: TGTGCCAGCAGCTTAGATTTCAGCCAAGAGACCCAGTACTTC
j_gene: TRBJ2-5; d_gene: NA; abundance: NA; v_gene: TRBV29-1; CDR3aa: CSVGVQETQYF; CDR3nt: TGCAGCGTAGGGGTTCAAGAGACCCAGTACTTC
j_gene: TRBJ2-5; d_gene: TRBD1; abundance: NA; v_gene: TRBV5-1; CDR3aa: CASSWDSQETQYF; CDR3nt: TGCGCCAGCAGCTGGGACAGTCAAGAGACCCAGTACTTC
j_gene: TRBJ1-5; d_gene: NA; abundance: few; v_gene: TRBV21-1; CDR3aa: CASSDRTGNQPQHF; CDR3nt: TGTGCCAGCAGCGATCGGACGGGTAATCAGCCCCAGCATTTT
j_gene: TRBJ1-2; d_gene: NA; abundance: NA; v_gene: TRBV5-1; CDR3aa: CASSFRDTSGWDGYTF; CDR3nt: TGCGCCAGCAGCTTCCGGGACACCAGCGGATGGGATGGCTACACCTTC
j_gene: TRBJ1-1; d_gene: NA; abundance: NA; v_gene: TRBV19; CDR3aa: CASSIGLGATEAFF; CDR3nt: TGTGCCAGTAGCATAGGATTAGGGGCCACTGAAGCTTTCTTT
j_gene: TRBJ2-1; d_gene: NA; abundance: NA; v_gene: TRBV4-1; CDR3aa: CASSQDTGSSYNEQFF; CDR3nt: TGCGCCAGCAGCCAAGACACAGGGAGCTCCTACAATGAGCAGTTCTTC
j_gene: TRBJ2-1; d_gene: TRBD2; abundance: NA; v_gene: TRBV6-5; CDR3aa: CASSYLSAGRGEQFF; CDR3nt: TGTGCCAGCAGTTATTTGAGCGCCGGGAGGGGTGAGCAGTTCTTC
j_gene: TRBJ2-2; d_gene: NA; abundance: NA; v_gene: TRBV6-6; CDR3aa: CASSKPGMNTGELFF; CDR3nt: TGTGCCAGCAGTAAGCCTGGGATGAACACCGGGGAGCTGTTTTTT